These 17 T cell receptor beta chains were all obtained from the same sample, sequenced in a study of vaccination and CD4 T cells after COVID-19. CD4+ T cells that had been cultured provided DNA sequenced with the Oncomine TCR Beta short-read assay. TCRdb re-analysed the PCR reads in MiXCR, keeping a single row per CDR3 protein. This sample has some 10,000 distinct CDR3 sequences, with roughly 45% found just once. For these receptors, no antigen is known. Treatment denoted: roughly 11-day PBMC culture with coronavirus spike peptide pools or control peptides (ViraFEST assay). The sequencing sample was made of CD4+ T cells from blood, cultured in vitro. Receptors were obtained from a human donor who had recovered from COVID-19.

The chain links TRBV7-9 to TRBJ1-3; D may be TRBD1 (5 bases). The CDR3 consists of 18 residues. CDR1 SEHNR and CDR2 FQNEAQ come from the germline V gene (reference sequence). V was trimmed by 1 base and J by 2 bases, leaving 18 bases between them. CDR3 in DNA: TGTGCCAGCAGCTTAGAGAGATACAGGCACATTACTGGAAACACCATATATTTT. Its protein is CASSLERYRHITGNTIYF.

The chain recombines TRBV7-2 with TRBJ2-3; no firm D call. Germline loops: CDR1 SGHTA, CDR2 FQGNSA. The CDR3 spans 13 residues. V lost 1 base, J lost 1 base, and 3 bases lay in between. CDR3 in amino acids: CASSLGGTDTQYF. The CDR3 DNA reads as TGTGCCAGCAGCTTAGGAGGCACAGATACGCAGTATTTT.

This chain links TRBV7-9 with TRBJ1-5, with a tentative D call TRBD1 (5 bases). The V end lost 7 bases, the J end lost 6 bases, and 13 bases lay between the germline ends. Germline V gene data show CDR1 as SEHNR and CDR2 as FQNEAQ (reference sequence). This CDR3 has 13 residues. CDR3 DNA: TGTGCCAGCACCAATGTTGGGGGTCAGCCCCAGCATTTT. Encoded protein: CASTNVGGQPQHF.

This clonotype was detected a few times. The J gene is TRBJ1-1, the V gene TRBV7-9, with D possibly matching TRBD1 (6 bases). This CDR3 is 16 amino acids long. Germline CDR1 and CDR2: SEHNR and FQNEAQ (reference sequence). The ends were cut back, 3 bases at V and 0 bases at J, with 14 bases in the middle. The CDR3 sequence is CASSLAGDLMNTEAFF. The CDR3 bases are TGTGCCAGCAGCTTGGCAGGGGACCTCATGAACACTGAAGCTTTCTTT.

The CDR3 sequence is CSASPRHTRGLTDTQYF. CDR3 in DNA: TGCAGTGCTAGCCCCCGCCATACTAGGGGACTAACAGATACGCAGTATTTT. V gene TRBV20-1 combines with J gene TRBJ2-3, with TRBD2 matching over 7 bases. The CDR3 sequence is 17 residues long. Germline V gene sequence: CDR1 DFQATT, CDR2 SNEGSKA (reference sequence). After removal of 3 bases from V and 3 bases from J, the junction contained 15 bases not matched to a gene.

The rearrangement uses TRBV27 and TRBJ2-5; 7 bases are a match to TRBD1. Germline CDR1 reads MNHEY; CDR2 reads SMNVEV (reference sequence). CDR3 length: 15 amino acids. V dropped 5 bases and J dropped 1; count of bases not matched to a gene: 7. This CDR3 reads CASSMTGTGQETQYF. The CDR3 nucleotides read TGTGCCAGCAGTATGACAGGGACGGGCCAAGAGACCCAGTACTTC.

By frequency in the sample, this clonotype is medium-sized (0.01 to 0.1%). The rearrangement links TRBV12-3 or TRBV12-4 to TRBJ2-3, with 7 bases matching TRBD2. The CDR3 covers 18 residues. V was clipped by 5 bases and J by 0 bases; unmatched bases: 14. The CDR3 loop is CASSPLAGVPLSTDTQYF. CDR3 in DNA: TGTGCCAGCAGTCCCCTTGCGGGGGTTCCCCTCAGCACAGATACGCAGTATTTT.

The chain uses TRBV20-1 and TRBJ1-4; 9 bases are a match to TRBD1. The V and J ends lost 4 bases and 8 bases, in that order; junction bases with no gene match: 5. Germline CDR1 and CDR2: DFQATT and SNEGSKA (reference sequence). CDR3 length: 13 amino acids. The CDR3 DNA reads TGCAGTGCTACGACAGGGGGTGGGGAAAAACTGTTTTTT. Protein: CSATTGGGEKLFF.

V and J are TRBV6-5 and TRBJ1-3; D is perhaps TRBD1 (5 bases). V was cut by 2 bases and J by 0 bases, with 11 bases left in between. CDR1 MNHEY and CDR2 SVGAGI come from the germline V gene. The CDR3 is 16 residues long. DNA of the CDR3: TGTGCCAGCAGTTACCGGCCAGGGATCTCTGGAAACACCATATATTTT. Residues: CASSYRPGISGNTIYF.

The V call is TRBV27, the J call TRBJ1-4; D may be TRBD1 (5 bases). The CDR3 sequence is 12 residues long. The germline V gene has CDR1 MNHEY and CDR2 SMNVEV (reference sequence). Deletions cut 6 bases from V and 8 bases from J, with 10 bases between. For the CDR3, the DNA is TGTGCCAGCAGGGGGGGGGGAGAAAAACTGTTTTTT. Amino acid sequence: CASRGGGEKLFF.

This clonotype was detected a few times. DNA for the CDR3: TGTGCCAGCAAGACAGGGGTGAACACTGAAGCTTTCTTT. Translation: CASKTGVNTEAFF. This chain uses TRBV6-1 with TRBJ1-1, with 8 bases that match TRBD1. J lost 0 bases, V lost 7 bases, and 1 base had no gene match. Germline V gives CDR1 MNHNS, CDR2 SASEGT. This CDR3 has 13 residues.

V and J are TRBV6-2 or TRBV6-3 and TRBJ1-2; D possibly corresponds to TRBD1 (5 bases). The CDR3 sequence is 14 residues long. Germline V gene sequence: CDR1 MNHEY, CDR2 SVGEGT. Trimming took off 4 bases at V and 8 bases at J, with 17 bases between the two ends. The DNA of the CDR3 is TGTGCCAGCAGTTCCAGGGCCCTGGTACGAGGCTACACCTTC. It translates to CASSSRALVRGYTF.

V usage is TRBV7-2 and J usage is TRBJ1-4; 7 bases match TRBD1. The CDR3 runs to 15 residues. The V segment lost 5 bases and the J segment 6 bases; nucleotides outside the gene matches: 9. Germline CDR1 and CDR2: SGHTA and FQGNSA. CDR3 loop: CASSRTGVVDEKLFF. CDR3 coding DNA: TGTGCCAGCAGCCGAACAGGGGTCGTGGATGAAAAACTGTTTTTT.

The chain recombines TRBV7-2 with TRBJ2-1, with D possibly matching TRBD2 (6 bases). The germline CDR1 and CDR2 sequences are SGHTA and FQGNSA. The length of the CDR3 is 13 residues. Trimming pared 3 bases from V and 8 bases from J, leaving 11 bases between. CDR3 region: CASSFLTGDEQFF. CDR3 bases: TGTGCCAGCAGCTTTTTGACGGGAGATGAGCAGTTCTTC.

The chain couples TRBV12-3 or TRBV12-4 to TRBJ2-7, with D possibly TRBD2 on 6 matching bases. V dropped 3 bases and J dropped 1 base, with 19 bases sitting between them. The CDR3 loop spans 17 amino acids. The CDR3 spells CASSFYGTPRGSYEQYF. The DNA of the CDR3 is TGTGCCAGCAGTTTTTACGGGACTCCCCGTGGGTCCTACGAGCAGTACTTC.

In its sample, this clonotype was seen a few times. The chain uses TRBV11-2 and TRBJ2-3; D perhaps matches TRBD2 (5 bases). The CDR3 has 14 amino acids. Looked up from germline, CDR1 is SGHAT and CDR2 is FQNNGV. Trimming removed 6 bases from V and 4 bases from J, with 14 bases in between. CDR3 in DNA: TGTGCCAGCAGTAGGCGGCCTAGCCCAGATACGCAGTATTTT. Encoded protein: CASSRRPSPDTQYF.

V and J are TRBV4-1 and TRBJ1-1; D is undetermined. V was shortened by 0 bases and J by 0 bases, with 17 bases between the two germline ends. Germline loops: CDR1 MGHRA, CDR2 YSYEKL. The CDR3 spans 18 residues. This chain's CDR3 is CASSQDKHILTMNTEAFF. The CDR3 DNA is TGCGCCAGCAGCCAAGATAAACACATCCTTACGATGAACACTGAAGCTTTCTTT.